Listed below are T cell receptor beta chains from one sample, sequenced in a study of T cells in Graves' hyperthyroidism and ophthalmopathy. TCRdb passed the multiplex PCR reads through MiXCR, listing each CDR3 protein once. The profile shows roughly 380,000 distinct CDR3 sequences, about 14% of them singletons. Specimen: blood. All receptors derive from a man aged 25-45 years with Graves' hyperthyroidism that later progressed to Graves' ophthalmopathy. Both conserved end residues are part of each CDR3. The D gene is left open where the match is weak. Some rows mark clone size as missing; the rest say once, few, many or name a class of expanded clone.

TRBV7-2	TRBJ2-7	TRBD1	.	TGTGCCAGCAGCTTGGACAGGGGGAACGAGCAGTACTTC	CASSLDRGNEQYF
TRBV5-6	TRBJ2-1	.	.	TGTGCCAGCAGCTTGTACCGGGGGCCCTTCCTAGAGCAGTTCTTC	CASSLYRGPFLEQFF
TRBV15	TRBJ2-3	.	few	TGTGCCACCAGCAGAGATTCGGATACGCAGTATTTT	CATSRDSDTQYF
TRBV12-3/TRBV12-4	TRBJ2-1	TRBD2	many	TGTGCCAGCAGTACTAGCGGGGGTTATGAGCAGTTCTTC	CASSTSGGYEQFF
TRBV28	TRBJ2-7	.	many	TGTGCCAGCGATTCCCCCCGCCCTCCCTACGAGCAGTACTTC	CASDSPRPPYEQYF
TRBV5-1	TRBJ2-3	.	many	TGCGCCAGCAGCTTGGCCGGGGCCTTTGGGGATACGCAGTATTTT	CASSLAGAFGDTQYF
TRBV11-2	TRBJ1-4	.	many	TGTGCCAGCAGCCTACAGGGAACAGGAAAACTGTTTTTT	CASSLQGTGKLFF
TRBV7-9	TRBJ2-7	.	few	TGTGCCAGCACCCTAACGCGGGGCGGGACCCCTTACGAGCAGTACTTC	CASTLTRGGTPYEQYF
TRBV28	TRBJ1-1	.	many	TGTGCCAGCAGTAGAGGGACGGCTGAAGCTTTCTTT	CASSRGTAEAFF
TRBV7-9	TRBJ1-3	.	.	TGTGCCAGCACCCAGGGAACCTCTGGAAACACCATATATTTT	CASTQGTSGNTIYF
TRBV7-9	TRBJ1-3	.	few	TGTGCCAGCAGCTTAGTTACCTACTCTGGAAACACCATATATTTT	CASSLVTYSGNTIYF
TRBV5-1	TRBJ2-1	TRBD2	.	TGCGCCAGCAGCTACTCAGGGACTAACAATGAGCAGTTCTTC	CASSYSGTNNEQFF
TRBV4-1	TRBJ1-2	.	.	TGCGCCAGCAGCCCTTTCCTCGGATCTAACTATGGCTACACCTTC	CASSPFLGSNYGYTF
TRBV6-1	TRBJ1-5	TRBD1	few	TGTGCCAGCAGAGAAACGGGACAGGGACGGAGTCAGCCCCAGCATTTT	CASRETGQGRSQPQHF
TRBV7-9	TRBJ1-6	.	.	TGCGCCAGCAGCTTGGTCCCTCGCGGGGGTCGTGGGTCCTATAGTTCACCCCTCCACTTT	CASSLVPRGGRGSYSSPLHF
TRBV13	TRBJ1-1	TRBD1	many	TGTGCCAGCAGCCGGGACAGTCGGGGCACTGAAGCTTTCTTT	CASSRDSRGTEAFF
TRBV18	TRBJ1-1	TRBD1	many	TGTGCCAGCTCACAGGGGGCGGGTACCATGAACACTGAAGCTTTCTTT	CASSQGAGTMNTEAFF
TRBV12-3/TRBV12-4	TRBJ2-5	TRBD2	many	TGTGCCAGCAGTCCTAGCGGGGGGGCCTGGGAGACCCAGTACTTC	CASSPSGGAWETQYF
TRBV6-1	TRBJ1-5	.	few	TGTGCCAGCAGTGAACCCCTAGGGGTGGGGTTATTCAATCAGCCCCAGCATTTT	CASSEPLGVGLFNQPQHF
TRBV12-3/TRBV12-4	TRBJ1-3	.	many	TGTGCCAGCACCCCGTACAGCGGGATCTCTGGAAACACCATATATTTT	CASTPYSGISGNTIYF
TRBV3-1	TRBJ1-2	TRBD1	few	TGTGCCAGCAGCCCCAGGGGGCCCTATGGCTACACCTTC	CASSPRGPYGYTF
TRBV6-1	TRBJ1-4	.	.	TGTGCCAGCAGTGAATGGGGGCCAACTGGAGAAAAACTGTTTTTT	CASSEWGPTGEKLFF
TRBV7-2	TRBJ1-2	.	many	TGTGCCAGCATTCAGCCGGGGGTCGGCTACACCTTC	CASIQPGVGYTF
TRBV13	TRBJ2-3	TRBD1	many	TGTGCCAGCAGCTTAGGCCGCGGACAGGGGGGATCCGATACGCAGTATTTT	CASSLGRGQGGSDTQYF
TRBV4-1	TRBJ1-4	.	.	TGCGCCAGCAGCCATACCCCGGGCCCCGCAACTAATGAAAAACTGTTTTTT	CASSHTPGPATNEKLFF
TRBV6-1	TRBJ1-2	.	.	TGTGCCAGCAGTCTTACTCCTGACTATGGCTACACCTTC	CASSLTPDYGYTF
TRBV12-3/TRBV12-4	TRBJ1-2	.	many	TGTGCCAGCAGTTTAGGACAGCCTGCTAACTATGGCTACACCTTC	CASSLGQPANYGYTF
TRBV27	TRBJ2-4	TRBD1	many	TGTGCCAGCAGTTCGCGGACAGGGGAAGTAGCCAAAAACATTCAGTACTTC	CASSSRTGEVAKNIQYF
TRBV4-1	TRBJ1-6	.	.	TGCGCCAGCAGCCCCGGACAGCCTGATAATTCACCCCTCCACTTT	CASSPGQPDNSPLHF
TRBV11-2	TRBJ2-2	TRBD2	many	TGTGCCAGCAGCTTATTTACTAGCGGGACCGGGGAGCTGTTTTTT	CASSLFTSGTGELFF
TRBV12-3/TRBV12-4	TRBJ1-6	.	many	TGTGCCAGCAGAGGAGTATCGGGGAATTCACCCCTCCACTTT	CASRGVSGNSPLHF
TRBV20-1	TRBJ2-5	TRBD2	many	TGCAGTGCTAGAGATCCAGGGACTAGCGGGGGGTTATCCCAAGAGACCCAGTACTTC	CSARDPGTSGGLSQETQYF
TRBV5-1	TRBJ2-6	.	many	TGCGCCAGCAGCTTGAGTACAGGGTGGGGGGCCAACGTCCTGACTTTC	CASSLSTGWGANVLTF
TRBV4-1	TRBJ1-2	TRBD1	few	TGCGCCAGCAGCCAATCGACAGGGGGCGGCTATGGCTACACCTTC	CASSQSTGGGYGYTF
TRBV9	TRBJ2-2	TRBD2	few	TGTGCCAGCAGCGGGAGGACTAGCGGGGGCGGGGAGCTGTTTTTT	CASSGRTSGGGELFF
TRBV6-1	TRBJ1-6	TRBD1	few	TGTGCCAGCTGGGACAGGGAGGGACGGAATTCACCCCTCCACTTC	CASWDREGRNSPLHF
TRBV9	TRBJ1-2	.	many	TGTGCCAGCAGCACCCCGGTCGAGGAAGGGTGGGGCGGCTACACCTTC	CASSTPVEEGWGGYTF
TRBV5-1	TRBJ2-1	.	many	TGCGCCAGCAGCTTGGAACAGATCACCTACAATGAGCAGTTCTTC	CASSLEQITYNEQFF
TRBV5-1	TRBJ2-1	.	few	TGCGCCAGCAGCTTGGTCGGGAGAACAGACAATGAGCAGTTCTTC	CASSLVGRTDNEQFF
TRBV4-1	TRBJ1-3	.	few	TGCGCCAGCAGCCGAGATTCACAGGGCTACACCATATATTTT	CASSRDSQGYTIYF
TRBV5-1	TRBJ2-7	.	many	TGCGCCAGCAGACGTGAGGGAAGCTCCTACGAGCAGTACTTC	CASRREGSSYEQYF
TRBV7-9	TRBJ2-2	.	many	TGTGCCAGCAGCGCGGGCCCCTCCACCGGGGAGCTGTTTTTT	CASSAGPSTGELFF
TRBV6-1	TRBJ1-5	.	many	TGTGCCAGCAGTGAACCTATAGGGCCTCCCGGGCCCCAGCATTTT	CASSEPIGPPGPQHF